The entry that follows covers one T cell receptor (beta chain) sequence. The germline gives CDR1 LGHDT, CDR2 YNNKEL (reference sequence). J was trimmed by 2 bases and V by 2 bases; bases with no gene match: 5. This CDR3 contains 16 residues. In the study's own analysis: Reference gene primer amplification in the assay estimated nucleated cell counts. Sequencing was performed with immunoSEQ multiplex PCR; in TCRdb, only in-frame clones are kept and a portion is missing. The DNA was the basis for D and trimming; V, J and clone size are from that table. The top ten clones hold 1.5% to 2% of a sample with 180,000 or so clones, about 88% of them seen once. This record comes from a study of blood T cell repertoires in COVID-19.

The sample consisted of peripheral blood. The V and J genes are TRBV3-1 (or the pseudogene TRBV3-2) and TRBJ2-7; the match to TRBD2 covers 11 bases. The origin of this receptor is a man between 18 and 29 years old with active or convalescent COVID-19. Here the CDR3 DNA reads TGTGCCAGCAGCCAAACTAGCGGGGGCGCAACCTACGAGCAGTACTTC. Its protein product is CASSQTSGGATYEQYF.